The 12 T cell receptor beta chains reported below all come from one sample, sequenced in a study of blood T cell repertoires in COVID-19. The protocol was immunoSEQ multiplex PCR, while the TCRdb copy is restricted to in-frame clones and leaves out a portion. The sample carries some 230,000 clones, 75% to 85% recorded once. Sequenced sample: peripheral blood. These receptors originate from a woman over 75 with COVID-19, enrolled during active disease.

In this sample, this clone turned up a few times. This chain connects TRBV4-3 to TRBJ2-2; D call uncertain. The V end lost 4 bases, the J end lost 5 bases, and 5 bases lay between the germline ends. Germline V CDR1 and CDR2: LGHNA, YSLEER. This CDR3 spans 12 amino acids. In DNA, the CDR3 is TGCGCCAGCAGCCGTATGACCGGGGAGCTGTTTTTT. Translated, it gives CASSRMTGELFF.

The chain links TRBV10-3 to TRBJ1-6; 12 bases agree with TRBD1. Germline lookup yields CDR1 ENHRY and CDR2 SYGVKD. CDR3 length equals 15 residues. V was clipped by 4 bases and J by 8 bases; unmatched bases: 3. DNA for the CDR3: TGTGCCATCAGTGCGGGGACAGGGGGCGATTCACCCCTCCACTTT. Encoded protein: CAISAGTGGDSPLHF.

The chain combines TRBV7-8 with TRBJ1-2; D remains unclear. With 3 bases removed from V and 2 bases from J, the gap between germline ends came to 13 bases. Germline V gene data show CDR1 as SGHVS and CDR2 as FQNEAQ. The length of the CDR3 is 15 residues. Here the CDR3 reads CASSLVRGGNYGYTF. For the CDR3, the DNA is TGTGCCAGCAGCTTGGTCCGCGGAGGGAACTATGGCTACACCTTC.

There are a few counts of this clone. V and J are TRBV4-2 and TRBJ1-1, with D possibly matching TRBD1 (5 bases). V was pared by 4 bases and J by 1 base, with 16 bases between. CDR3 length: 16 residues. CDR1 LGHNA and CDR2 YNFKEQ come from the germline V gene. CDR3 in DNA: TGTGCCAGCAGCCGGGCGCTCTTTAGGGGGAACACTGAAGCTTTCTTT. Protein: CASSRALFRGNTEAFF.

J is TRBJ1-2 and V is TRBV28; 7 bases map to TRBD1. This CDR3 comprises 14 residues. V trimming: 5 bases; J trimming: 4 bases; junction bases outside the gene matches: 7. Germline V gene data show CDR1 as MDHEN and CDR2 as SYDVKM. CDR3 nucleotides: TGTGCCAGCAGTCCCGCCGGGACAGTCTATGGCTACACCTTC. This gives the protein CASSPAGTVYGYTF.

The rearrangement links TRBV6-5 to TRBJ1-3, with TRBD1 identical over 7 bases. With V trimmed by 6 bases and J by 5 bases, 7 bases remained unmatched. The germline CDR1 and CDR2 sequences are MNHEY and SVGAGI. The CDR3 sequence is 14 residues long. Here the CDR3 DNA reads TGTGCCAGCAGACCTACAGGGGAGAGAAACACCATATATTTT. It translates to CASRPTGERNTIYF.

This clone was seen a single time. The chain carries TRBV7-2 and TRBJ1-1; D is unresolved. The CDR3 is 14 amino acids. V was clipped by 2 bases and J by 1 base, with 8 bases between them. The V gene's germline CDR1 is SGHTA and CDR2 FQGNSA. The CDR3 protein is CASSLSHSNTEAFF. CDR3 DNA sequence: TGTGCCAGCAGCTTATCCCACTCGAACACTGAAGCTTTCTTT.

CDR3: CASIPSGSGNTIYF. CDR3 nucleotides: TGTGCCAGCATTCCATCGGGATCTGGAAACACCATATATTTT. The rearrangement links TRBV6-5 to TRBJ1-3; D gene unclear. Between the trimmed V and J ends, which lost 7 bases and 1 base, there was a span of 11 bases. CDR1 is MNHEY, CDR2 SVGAGI, per germline. This CDR3 comprises 14 residues.

The gene calls are TRBV14 and TRBJ1-6, with 8 positions matching TRBD1. Trimming cost V 1 base and J 13 bases; bases outside gene matches: 6. Germline lookup yields CDR1 SGHDN and CDR2 FVKESK. The CDR3 sequence is 14 residues long. The CDR3 DNA reads TGTGCCAGCAGCCAAGCGGGACAGGTTGTGCCCCTCCACTTT. This codes for CASSQAGQVVPLHF.

This chain connects TRBV7-3 to TRBJ2-1; a possible D gene is TRBD2 (6 bases). The CDR3 is made up of 16 amino acids. Trimming shortened V by 4 bases and J by 1 base, and 14 bases separated the two germline ends. Germline V CDR1 and CDR2: SGHTA, FQGTGA. CDR3 in amino acids: CASSSGLPGSYNEQFF. CDR3 nucleotide sequence: TGTGCCAGCAGCTCGGGACTCCCTGGATCCTACAATGAGCAGTTCTTC.

The rearrangement joins TRBV3-1 (or the pseudogene TRBV3-2) to TRBJ1-2; tentatively, D is TRBD1 (6 bases). Germline V gene sequence: CDR1 LGHDT, CDR2 YNNKEL (reference sequence). The CDR3 length is 16 residues. V gave up 3 bases and J gave up 4 bases, with 18 bases separating them. CDR3 coding DNA: TGTGCCAGCAGCCACGCCCTAAACAGGGAGGGCTATGGCTACACCTTC. The encoded protein is CASSHALNREGYGYTF.

The rearrangement joins TRBV5-6 to TRBJ1-4; 7 nucleotides align to TRBD1. This CDR3 region has 15 residues. Germline V gives CDR1 SGHDT, CDR2 YYEEEE. V trimming: 3 bases; J trimming: 4 bases; junction bases outside the gene matches: 6. CDR3 nucleotides: TGTGCCAGCAGCTCCCTCGGGACAGATAATGAAAAACTGTTTTTT. Translation: CASSSLGTDNEKLFF.